The 3 T cell receptor beta chains listed next were all sequenced from one sample in a study of T cell changes during pregnancy in multiple sclerosis. The repertoire was sequenced with immunoSEQ multiplex PCR; TCRdb's copy has only in-frame clones and lacks some. The repertoire holds over 75,000 clones, 85% to 95% seen once, with over 2% in the top ten. This specimen was peripheral blood, taken in the first trimester of pregnancy. These receptor sequences come from a female donor with multiple sclerosis, enrolled in a pregnancy study.

The CDR3 is CSVQRLMETGNTIYF. CDR3 in DNA: TGCAGCGTTCAACGCCTAATGGAGACTGGAAACACCATATATTTT. V is TRBV29-1 and J is TRBJ1-3; D is uncertain. Trimming left V 5 bases short and J 2 bases short, with 16 bases between. Germline CDR1 is SQVTM and CDR2 is ANQGSEA. The CDR3 is made up of 15 amino acids.

DNA of the CDR3: TGTGCCAGCAGTTTGCGGCCGCACTCCTACGAGCAGTACTTC. This codes for CASSLRPHSYEQYF. This chain links TRBV27 with TRBJ2-7; D is unclear. Trimming took off 3 bases at V and 0 bases at J, with 9 bases between the two ends. The length of the CDR3 is 14 residues. Per germline, CDR1 MNHEY and CDR2 SMNVEV (reference sequence).

The chain has TRBV7-8 and TRBJ2-7; TRBD1 aligns across 7 bases. The CDR3 totals 15 residues. CDR1 and CDR2 (germline): SGHVS, FQNEAQ. V lost 2 bases, J lost 3 bases, and 7 bases stayed unmatched. The CDR3 DNA reads as TGTGCCAGCAGCTTACGCGACAGGGAAGACTACGAGCAGTACTTC. Translation: CASSLRDREDYEQYF.